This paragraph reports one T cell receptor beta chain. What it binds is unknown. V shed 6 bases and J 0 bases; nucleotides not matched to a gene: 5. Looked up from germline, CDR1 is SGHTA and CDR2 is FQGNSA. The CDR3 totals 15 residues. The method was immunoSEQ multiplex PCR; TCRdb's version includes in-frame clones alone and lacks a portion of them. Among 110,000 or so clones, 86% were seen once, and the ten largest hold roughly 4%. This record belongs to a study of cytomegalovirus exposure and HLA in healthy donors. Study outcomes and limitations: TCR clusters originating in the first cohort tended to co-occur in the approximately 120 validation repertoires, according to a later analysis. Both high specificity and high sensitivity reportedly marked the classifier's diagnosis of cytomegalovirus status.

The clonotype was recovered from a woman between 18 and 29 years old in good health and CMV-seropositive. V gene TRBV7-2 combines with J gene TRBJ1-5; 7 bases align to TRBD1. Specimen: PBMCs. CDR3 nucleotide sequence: TGTGCCAGCAGTCGGGACAGTTATAGCAATCAGCCCCAGCATTTT. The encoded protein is CASSRDSYSNQPQHF.